This TCR beta chain was retrieved from a study of glioma-infiltrating T cells. This clonotype has more than one count but fewer than ten. TCR alpha and beta CDR3 regions were amplified from RNA using iRepertoire nested multiplex PCR. TCRdb re-called the multiplex PCR reads through MiXCR, storing one row per CDR3 protein. The sample records around 190,000 distinct CDR3 sequences, around 40% being singletons. The germline V gene has CDR1 SGHAT and CDR2 FQNNGV. V lost 5 bases, J lost 3 bases, and 5 bases lay in between. This CDR3 is 11 amino acids long. Input material: glioma tissue, nonneoplastic brain tissue, or PBMCs (not recorded which). The origin of this receptor is a human donor with low-grade glioma or glioblastoma, undergoing nonglioma brain surgery, or in good health (not recorded which). This sequence joins TRBV11-2 and TRBJ2-7; D gene ambiguous. The CDR3 region is CASSRHYEQYF. Written as DNA, the CDR3 is TGTGCCAGCAGCCGTCACTACGAGCAGTACTTC. The whole variable domain, remainder taken from reference TRBV11-2 and TRBJ2-7, is EAGVAQSPRYKIIEKRQSVAFWCNPISGHATLYWYQQILGQGPKLLIQFQNNGVVDDSQLPKDRFSAERLKGVDSTLKIQPAKLEDSAVYLCASSRHYEQYFGPGTRLTVT.